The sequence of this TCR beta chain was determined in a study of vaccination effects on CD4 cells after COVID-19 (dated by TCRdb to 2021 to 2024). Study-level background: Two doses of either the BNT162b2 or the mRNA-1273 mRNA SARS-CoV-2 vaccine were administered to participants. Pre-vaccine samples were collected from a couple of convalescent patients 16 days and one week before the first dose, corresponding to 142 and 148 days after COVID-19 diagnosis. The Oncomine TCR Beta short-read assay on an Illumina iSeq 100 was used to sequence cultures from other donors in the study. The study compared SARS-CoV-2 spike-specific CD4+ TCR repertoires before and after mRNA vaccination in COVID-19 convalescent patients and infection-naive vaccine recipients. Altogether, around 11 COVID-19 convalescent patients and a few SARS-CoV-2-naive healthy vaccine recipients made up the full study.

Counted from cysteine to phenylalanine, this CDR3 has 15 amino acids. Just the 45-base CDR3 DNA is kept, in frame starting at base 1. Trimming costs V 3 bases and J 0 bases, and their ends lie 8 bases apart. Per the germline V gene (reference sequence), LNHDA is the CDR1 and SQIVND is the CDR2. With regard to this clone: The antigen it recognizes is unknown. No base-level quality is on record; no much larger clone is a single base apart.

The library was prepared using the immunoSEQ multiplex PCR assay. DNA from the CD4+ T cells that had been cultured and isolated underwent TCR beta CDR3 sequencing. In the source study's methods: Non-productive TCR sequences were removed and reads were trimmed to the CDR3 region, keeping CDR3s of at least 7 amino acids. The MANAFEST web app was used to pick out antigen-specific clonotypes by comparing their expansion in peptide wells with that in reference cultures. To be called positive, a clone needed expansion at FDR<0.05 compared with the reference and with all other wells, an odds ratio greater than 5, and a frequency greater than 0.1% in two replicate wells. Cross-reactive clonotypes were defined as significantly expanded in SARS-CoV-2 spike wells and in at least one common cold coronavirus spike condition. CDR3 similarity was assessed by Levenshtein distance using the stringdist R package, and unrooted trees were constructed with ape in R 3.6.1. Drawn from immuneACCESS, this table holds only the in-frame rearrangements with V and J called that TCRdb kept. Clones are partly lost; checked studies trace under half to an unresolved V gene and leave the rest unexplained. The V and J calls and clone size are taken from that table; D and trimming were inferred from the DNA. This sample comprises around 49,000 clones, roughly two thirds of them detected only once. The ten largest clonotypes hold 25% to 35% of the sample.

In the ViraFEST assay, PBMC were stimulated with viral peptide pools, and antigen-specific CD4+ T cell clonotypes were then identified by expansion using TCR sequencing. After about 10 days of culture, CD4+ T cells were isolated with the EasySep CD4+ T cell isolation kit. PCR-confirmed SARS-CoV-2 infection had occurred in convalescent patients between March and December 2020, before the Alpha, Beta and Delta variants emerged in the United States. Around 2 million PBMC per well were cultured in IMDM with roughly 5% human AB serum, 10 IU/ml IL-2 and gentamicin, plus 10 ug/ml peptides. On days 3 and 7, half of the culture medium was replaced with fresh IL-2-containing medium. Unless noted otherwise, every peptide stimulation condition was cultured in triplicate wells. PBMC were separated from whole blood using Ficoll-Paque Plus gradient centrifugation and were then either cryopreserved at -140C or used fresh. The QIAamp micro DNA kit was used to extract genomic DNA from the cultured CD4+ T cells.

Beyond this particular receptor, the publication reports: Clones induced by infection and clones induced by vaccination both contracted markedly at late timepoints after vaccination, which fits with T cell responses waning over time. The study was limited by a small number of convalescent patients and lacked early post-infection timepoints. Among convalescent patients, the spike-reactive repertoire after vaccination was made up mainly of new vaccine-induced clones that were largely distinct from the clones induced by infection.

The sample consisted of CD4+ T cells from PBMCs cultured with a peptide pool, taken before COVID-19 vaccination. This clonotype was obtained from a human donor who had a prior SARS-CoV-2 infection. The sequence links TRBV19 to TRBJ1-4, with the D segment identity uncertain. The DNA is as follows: TGTGCCAGTAGTATCGATTCCGCAACTAATGAAAAACTGTTTTTT. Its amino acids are CASSIDSATNEKLFF. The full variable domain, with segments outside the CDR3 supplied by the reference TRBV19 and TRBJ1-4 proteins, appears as DGGITQSPKYLFRKEGQNVTLSCEQNLNHDAMYWYRQDPGQGLRLIYYSQIVNDFQKGDIAEGYSVSREKKESFPLTVTSAQKNPTAFYLCASSIDSATNEKLFFGSGTQLSVL.